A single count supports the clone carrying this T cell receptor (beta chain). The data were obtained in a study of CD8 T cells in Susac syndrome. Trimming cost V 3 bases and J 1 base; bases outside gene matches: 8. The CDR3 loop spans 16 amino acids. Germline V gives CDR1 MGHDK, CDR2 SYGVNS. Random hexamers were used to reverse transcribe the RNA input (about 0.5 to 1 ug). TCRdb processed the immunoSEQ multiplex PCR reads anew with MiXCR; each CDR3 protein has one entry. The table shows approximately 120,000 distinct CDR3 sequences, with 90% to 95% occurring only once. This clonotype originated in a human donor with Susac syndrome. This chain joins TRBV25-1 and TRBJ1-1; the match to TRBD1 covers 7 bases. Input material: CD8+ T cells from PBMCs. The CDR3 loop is CASSDKWRQGNTEAFF. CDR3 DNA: TGTGCCAGCAGTGATAAATGGAGACAGGGGAACACTGAAGCTTTCTTT.